Listed below are T cell receptor beta chains from one sample, sequenced in a study of T cell repertoires in cytomegalovirus infection. Each CDR3 protein gets one entry after TCRdb re-called the reads with MiXCR. The sample lists hundreds of thousands of distinct CDR3 sequences, 15% to 20% occurring once. The sample taken for sequencing was PBMCs. These receptors all come from a human donor in good health (CMV status not recorded). Some clones in this sample may be carry-over from other donors' samples. Each CDR3 is given with its conserved first and last residue. The D gene is left open where the match is weak.

j_call	d_call	v_call	cdr3_aa
TRBJ2-7	NA	TRBV7-6	CASSLESLPGEGYEQYF
TRBJ1-1	NA	TRBV6-1	CASSPPDTEAFF
TRBJ1-5	NA	TRBV19	CASSLRGPQHF
TRBJ2-2	TRBD2	TRBV6-9	CASSLRLAGRGTGELFF
TRBJ1-1	NA	TRBV11-2	CASSRTMDTEAFF
TRBJ1-4	TRBD1	TRBV12-3/TRBV12-4	CASSRSGGTNEKLFF
TRBJ1-3	TRBD1	TRBV12-3/TRBV12-4	CASSFRQGGNTIYF
TRBJ2-1	NA	TRBV7-4	CASSLYISGSGAISYNEQFF
TRBJ2-5	NA	TRBV5-1	CASSYVPRVEETQYF
TRBJ1-1	NA	TRBV4-1	CASSDRASVNTEAFF
TRBJ1-3	TRBD1	TRBV9	CASSPGQAGNTIYF
TRBJ2-7	NA	TRBV19	CASRNVDGDYEQYF
TRBJ2-1	NA	TRBV7-8	CASSGTTRRNEQFF
TRBJ2-5	NA	TRBV12-3/TRBV12-4	CASSLWGGRETQYF
TRBJ2-3	NA	TRBV20-1	CSAREPGVSTQYF
TRBJ2-5	NA	TRBV7-2	CASSLSRGEETQYF
TRBJ2-7	NA	TRBV28	CASSSNGQPTYEQYF
TRBJ1-6	TRBD1	TRBV20-1	CSARASAGTVF
TRBJ1-4	NA	TRBV4-1	CASSQGITWGEKLFF
TRBJ1-1	NA	TRBV5-6	CASGGAATLNTEAFF
TRBJ2-5	NA	TRBV7-2	CASSLETETQYF
TRBJ2-7	NA	TRBV6-2/TRBV6-3	CASRQIGTLYEQYF
TRBJ2-7	NA	TRBV13	CASSLALAGVEQYF
TRBJ1-6	NA	TRBV7-2	CASSFDPGPPLHF
TRBJ2-3	TRBD2	TRBV7-2	CASSSGLAGGGTDTQYF
TRBJ2-3	NA	TRBV15	CATSRARGLGGDTQYF
TRBJ2-5	TRBD2	TRBV9	CASSVSAGNQETQYF
TRBJ1-2	NA	TRBV12-3/TRBV12-4	CASSSLDTYGYTF
TRBJ2-7	NA	TRBV6-6	CASRVSGYEQYF
TRBJ2-7	TRBD1	TRBV7-2	CASSTRQGLGSYEQYF
TRBJ2-7	NA	TRBV9	CASSPRTTPYEQYF
TRBJ1-2	NA	TRBV24-1	CATSDSNIYGYTF
TRBJ2-4	TRBD1	TRBV28	CAIRRGSQNIQYF
TRBJ2-7	TRBD2	TRBV5-1	CASSLPGGTYEQYF
TRBJ2-1	NA	TRBV20-1	CSAAAVGRPEQFF
TRBJ2-7	NA	TRBV6-6	CASSTISYEQYF
TRBJ2-7	TRBD1	TRBV5-1	CASSWGTGVNEQYF
TRBJ1-1	NA	TRBV7-2	CASSLGPEANTEAFF
TRBJ2-5	NA	TRBV7-2	CASSPDHQETQYF
TRBJ2-3	NA	TRBV12-3/TRBV12-4	CASRIDTTSTDTQYF
TRBJ2-3	NA	TRBV20-1	CSAKPPTYTDTQYF
TRBJ2-7	TRBD2	TRBV12-3/TRBV12-4	CASSLGLAGLSREQYF
TRBJ2-5	TRBD2	TRBV20-1	CSAREASGGDRTQYF
TRBJ2-7	NA	TRBV7-2	CASSLGVGTSLGYF